The 10 T cell receptor beta chains reported below all come from one sample, sequenced in a study of cytomegalovirus exposure and HLA in healthy donors. The PCR was carried out with 60 Vbeta primers and 13 Jbeta primers. The table came from immunoSEQ multiplex PCR; TCRdb's copy has only in-frame clones and leaves some out. The sample consists of approximately 140,000 clones, around 57% of them appearing once. Sequencing was carried out using PBMCs. Receptors were obtained from a male donor in good health and CMV-seronegative.

The J gene is TRBJ2-5, the V gene TRBV5-6; weak D call: TRBD1 (6 bases). V was pared by 3 bases and J by 2 bases, with 11 bases between. CDR1 and CDR2 from the germline V gene are SGHDT and YYEEEE. This CDR3 has 14 residues. This chain's CDR3 is CASSWTALQETQYF. CDR3 DNA: TGTGCCAGCAGCTGGACAGCTCTTCAAGAGACCCAGTACTTC. Together with reference TRBV5-6 and TRBJ2-5, the CDR3 gives the full variable domain: DAGVTQSPTHLIKTRGQQVTLRCSPKSGHDTVSWYQQALGQGPQFIFQYYEEEERQRGNFPDRFSGHQFPNYSSELNVNALLLGDSALYLCASSWTALQETQYFGPGTRLLVL.

The chain has TRBV28 and TRBJ2-7; D is unresolved. The CDR3 sequence is 15 residues long. Trimming removed 2 bases at V and 3 bases at J, with 14 bases between. The germline CDR1 and CDR2 sequences are MDHEN and SYDVKM. CDR3 sequence (DNA): TGTGCCAGCAGTTTACCCAGTTCCGTGAACTACGAGCAGTACTTC. It encodes CASSLPSSVNYEQYF.

This CDR3 reads CASSYSGGFSGNTIYF. The CDR3 nucleotides read TGTGCCAGCAGTTACTCAGGCGGGTTTTCTGGAAACACCATATATTTT. This chain joins TRBV6-5 and TRBJ1-3; D gene unclear. Germline-derived CDR1 and CDR2 are MNHEY and SVGAGI. Trimming stripped 0 bases from V and 1 base from J, with 10 bases between. This CDR3 has 16 residues.

The CDR3 is CASSQGLTGSHGYTF. Here the CDR3 DNA reads TGTGCCAGCAGCCAAGGGCTGACAGGGAGCCATGGCTACACCTTC. The chain uses TRBV16 and TRBJ1-2; 7 nucleotides match TRBD1. The junction had 9 bases not matched to a gene; V was cut back by 2 bases and J by 6 bases. The CDR3 runs to 15 residues. CDR1 is KGHSY, CDR2 FQNENV, per germline.

The J gene is TRBJ2-7, the V gene TRBV2; 7 bases map to TRBD1. The J segment lost 4 bases and the V segment lost 8 bases, leaving 8 bases of the junction unmatched. CDR1 and CDR2 from the germline V gene are SNHLY and FYNNEI. The CDR3 is 13 amino acids. CDR3 coding DNA: TGTGCCAGCTTGGGGACAGAGAGGTACGAGCAGTACTTC. It codes for CASLGTERYEQYF.

This clone was counted a few times. The chain combines TRBV6-5 with TRBJ1-4; the match to TRBD1 covers 7 bases. This CDR3 contains 15 residues. Trimming removed 5 bases from V and 5 bases from J; junction bases left unmatched: 8. CDR1 and CDR2 (germline): MNHEY, SVGAGI. The CDR3 DNA reads TGTGCCAGCAGTCAGTGGACAGGTCTGAATGAAAAACTGTTTTTT. Encoded protein: CASSQWTGLNEKLFF.

The rearrangement joins TRBV12-2 to TRBJ1-3; the table's D call, TRBD1, has no DNA check behind it. TRBV12-2 is a known pseudogene. The CDR3 extends over 16 amino acids. The CDR3 coding sequence is TGTGCAAGTCGCGTCGCCAGGATTTACTCTGGAAACACCATATATTTT. It translates to CASRVARIYSGNTIYF.

This clone came up a few times. The chain is built from TRBV19 and TRBJ2-7, with 10 bases fitting TRBD1. The CDR3 spans 14 residues. Unmatched junction bases numbered 3, after V lost 6 bases and J lost 1 base. Germline CDR1 LNHDA, CDR2 SQIVND (reference sequence). The CDR3 nucleotides are TGTGCCAGTAGAGGACAGGGGGGATCCTACGAGCAGTACTTC. Translation gives CASRGQGGSYEQYF.

The count of this clone is one. An end of the junction differs from the germline gene, which may be a read error. This rearrangement joins TRBV5-4 to TRBJ2-2, with TRBD1 identical over 8 bases. Germline CDR1 SGHNT, CDR2 YYREEE (reference sequence). The CDR3 runs 16 residues. The CDR3 reads CASSLGMTGDRGELSF. CDR3 DNA sequence: TGTGCCAGCAGCTTGGGAATGACAGGGGACCGCGGGGAGCTGTCTTTT.

The chain combines TRBV5-1 with TRBJ2-1; D might be TRBD2 (7 bases). Per the germline V gene, CDR1 is SGHRS and CDR2 is YFSETQ. There are 16 residues in the CDR3. V dropped 4 bases and J dropped 9 bases, with 23 bases sitting between them. In nucleotides, the CDR3 is TGCGCCAGCAGCCCGTACCCTGAGGGGGGGGGTGTTGAGCAGTTCTTC. Its protein product is CASSPYPEGGGVEQFF.